This T cell receptor (beta chain) was identified during a study of identical twins. General study findings and limits: Sequences that were beta out-of-frame showed weaker excess twin sharing. High-abundance cord blood beta clonotypes had fewer insertions; memory repertoires showed none. Low generation-probability sequences were in excess among twin-shared out-of-frame alpha sequences.

The CDR3 sequence is 14 residues long. Germline CDR1 reads ENHRY; CDR2 reads SYGVKD. V was clipped by 3 bases and J by 8 bases, with 14 bases between them. Unique molecular identifiers were present on the cDNA, which also gained a universal primer site by template switching. MiXCR was run by TCRdb on the 5' RACE reads, yielding one entry per CDR3 protein. The data show about 210,000 distinct CDR3 sequences, with about a tenth seen just once and about 5.2% held by the top ten. Notes on this clonotype: Antigen specificity is unknown.

The clonotype originates from a woman under 30 in good health. The sequenced sample consisted of memory (CD45RO+) T cells sorted from blood. This chain connects TRBV10-3 to TRBJ1-3; possibly TRBD1 for D (6 bases). The chain's CDR3 is CAISEGQFEYTIYF. The CDR3, as DNA: TGTGCCATCAGTGAAGGACAGTTCGAATACACCATATATTTT.